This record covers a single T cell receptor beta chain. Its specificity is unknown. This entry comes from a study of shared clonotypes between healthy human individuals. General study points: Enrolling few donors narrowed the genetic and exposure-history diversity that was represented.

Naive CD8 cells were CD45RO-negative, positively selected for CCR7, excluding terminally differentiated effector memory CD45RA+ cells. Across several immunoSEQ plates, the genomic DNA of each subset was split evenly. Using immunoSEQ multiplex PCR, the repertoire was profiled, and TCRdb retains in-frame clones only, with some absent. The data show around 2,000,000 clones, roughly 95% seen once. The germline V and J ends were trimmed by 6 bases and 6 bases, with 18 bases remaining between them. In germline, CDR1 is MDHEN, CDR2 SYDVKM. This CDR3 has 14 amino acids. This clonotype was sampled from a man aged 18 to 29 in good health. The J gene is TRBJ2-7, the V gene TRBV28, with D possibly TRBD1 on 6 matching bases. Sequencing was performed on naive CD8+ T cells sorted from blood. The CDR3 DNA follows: TGTGCCAGCAGCTACCTTCCAACAGGGAGCGAGCAGTACTTC. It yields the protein CASSYLPTGSEQYF.